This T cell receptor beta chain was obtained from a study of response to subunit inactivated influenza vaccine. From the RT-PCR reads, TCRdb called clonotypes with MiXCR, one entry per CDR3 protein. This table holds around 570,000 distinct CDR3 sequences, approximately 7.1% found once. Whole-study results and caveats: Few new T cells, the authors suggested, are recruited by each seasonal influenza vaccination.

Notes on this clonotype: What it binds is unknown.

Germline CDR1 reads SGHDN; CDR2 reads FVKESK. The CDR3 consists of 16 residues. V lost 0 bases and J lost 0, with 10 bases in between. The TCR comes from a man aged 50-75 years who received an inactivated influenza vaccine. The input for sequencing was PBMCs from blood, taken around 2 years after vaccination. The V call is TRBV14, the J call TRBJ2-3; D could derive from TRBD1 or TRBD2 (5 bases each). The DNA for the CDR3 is TGTGCCAGCAGCCAAGATCGGGGCGTTAGCACAGATACGCAGTATTTT. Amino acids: CASSQDRGVSTDTQYF.